The clone carrying this T cell receptor beta chain was seen a handful of times. Its specificity is not known. This specimen comes from a study of response to subunit inactivated influenza vaccine. Study results and caveats: After each seasonal influenza vaccination, few new T cells are recruited, the authors suggested.

Using its own MiXCR run on the RT-PCR reads, TCRdb lists one record per CDR3 protein. The sample includes some 850,000 distinct CDR3 sequences, around 18% of them seen just once. Per the germline V gene, CDR1 is SEHNR and CDR2 is FQNEAQ (reference sequence). This CDR3 contains 15 residues. Trimming left V 3 bases short and J 8 bases short, with 19 bases between. This chain links TRBV7-9 with TRBJ1-2; tentative D call: TRBD1 (5 bases). The sample here was PBMCs from blood, taken more than 4 days after vaccination. This clonotype originated in a man aged 50-60 years who received an inactivated influenza vaccine. CDR3 protein: CASSFSGTALGGYTF. CDR3 DNA sequence: TGTGCCAGCAGCTTTTCCGGGACGGCTCTAGGAGGCTACACCTTC.